Each of the 32 T cell receptor beta chains below was sequenced from the same sample in a study of T-cell memory formation after mild COVID-19. TCRdb re-derived calls from the 5' RACE reads in MiXCR, one entry per CDR3 protein. The repertoire holds 390,000 or so distinct CDR3 sequences, with roughly 15% as singletons. The sequencing sample was made of PBMCs or a T cell subset sorted from them (not recorded which). These receptor sequences come from a man in his late teens or twenties who had mild COVID-19 (a few samples of this study predate the infection). Cell type and time point are not known.

The sample holds a few counts of this clonotype. The CDR3 protein is CASSLPGQIGEAFF. In nucleotides, the CDR3 is TGCGCCAGCAGCTTACCGGGACAGATAGGTGAAGCTTTCTTT. V usage is TRBV5-1 and J usage is TRBJ1-1; TRBD1 matches at 7 bases. Germline V gives CDR1 SGHRS, CDR2 YFSETQ. This CDR3 contains 14 residues. V lost 2 bases and J lost 7; bases outside the gene matches: 8.

This clonotype appeared many times. This chain links TRBV2 with TRBJ2-5; no firm D call. This CDR3 has 12 residues. From germline, CDR1 is SNHLY and CDR2 FYNNEI. Trimming pared 6 bases from V and 0 bases from J, leaving 5 bases between. CDR3 sequence (DNA): TGTGCCAGCAGACAGTACCAAGAGACCCAGTACTTC. Translating it yields CASRQYQETQYF.

This sequence joins TRBV29-1 and TRBJ2-7, with D tentatively TRBD2 (5 bases). The CDR3 sequence is 13 residues long. Between the trimmed V and J ends, which lost 4 bases and 0 bases, there was a span of 10 bases. Germline V gene data show CDR1 as SQVTM and CDR2 as ANQGSEA. CDR3 amino acids: CSVVFRDSYEQYF. The DNA for the CDR3 is TGCAGCGTTGTATTCCGGGACTCCTACGAGCAGTACTTC.

This clonotype was detected a few times. The rearrangement uses TRBV12-3 or TRBV12-4 and TRBJ1-5, with TRBD1 as a possible D gene (6 bases). This CDR3 is built from 15 residues. The ends were cut back, 7 bases at V and 2 bases at J, with 15 bases in the middle. CDR3 sequence: CASTSTGIRNQPQHF. DNA of the CDR3: TGTGCCAGCACCTCGACAGGAATACGCAATCAGCCCCAGCATTTT.

This sequence joins TRBV11-2 and TRBJ2-7; D uncertain. The CDR3 has 15 residues. CDR1 and CDR2 from the germline V gene are SGHAT and FQNNGV. V was pared by 1 base and J by 5 bases, with 15 bases between. The CDR3 sequence is CASSLVGARIHEQYF. In DNA, the CDR3 is TGTGCCAGCAGCTTAGTAGGAGCCAGGATCCACGAGCAGTACTTC.

This clonotype appeared a few times. The chain is built from TRBV23-1 and TRBJ2-7; D ambiguous. Being an ORF, TRBV23-1 has a function that is uncertain. The CDR3 is 12 amino acids. The V end lost 7 bases, the J end lost 6 bases, and 13 bases lay between the germline ends. CDR3 sequence reads: CASTNGSREQYV. DNA of the CDR3: TGCGCCAGCACTAATGGGTCCCGCGAGCAGTACGTC.

V gene TRBV12-3 or TRBV12-4 combines with J gene TRBJ1-2; D gene ambiguous. Trimming removed 5 bases at V and 1 base at J, with 14 bases between. CDR3 size: 15 residues. The CDR3 DNA sequence: TGTGCCAGCAGTCCCCCCGAGTTGGATAACTATGGCTACACCTTC. It is translated as CASSPPELDNYGYTF.

This clonotype was counted many times. The chain has TRBV5-1 and TRBJ1-6; a weak D match, TRBD1 (6 bases). This CDR3 is built from 14 residues. V lost 4 bases and J lost 5, with 10 bases in between. Per the germline V gene, CDR1 is SGHRS and CDR2 is YFSETQ. This chain's CDR3 is CASSNQGHNSPLHF. DNA of the CDR3: TGCGCCAGCAGCAATCAGGGGCATAATTCACCCCTCCACTTT. The whole variable domain, remainder taken from reference TRBV5-1 and TRBJ1-6, is KAGVTQTPRYLIKTRGQQVTLSCSPISGHRSVSWYQQTPGQGLQFLFEYFSETQRNKGNFPGRFSGRQFSNSRSEMNVSTLELGDSALYLCASSNQGHNSPLHFGNGTRLTVT.

This clonotype was recorded a few times. The genes are TRBV24-1 and TRBJ2-2; the match to TRBD2 covers 8 bases. The germline V gene has CDR1 KGHDR and CDR2 SFDVKD. V trimming: 1 base; J trimming: 3 bases; junction bases outside the gene matches: 0. The CDR3 totals 15 residues. CDR3 in DNA: TGTGCCACCAGTGATTTACTAGCGGACACCGGGGAGCTGTTTTTT. Translating gives CATSDLLADTGELFF.

The genes are TRBV9 and TRBJ2-5, with 8 bases lining up with TRBD2. The ends lost 4 bases at V and 2 bases at J; junction bases unmatched: 10. The CDR3 spans 16 residues. Germline V gives CDR1 SGDLS, CDR2 YYNGEE. The CDR3 nucleotides read TGTGCCAGCAGCCACGCAGCAGGGACTAGACAAGAGACCCAGTACTTC. This encodes CASSHAAGTRQETQYF. The full variable domain, completed using reference TRBV9 and TRBJ2-5, is DSGVTQTPKHLITATGQRVTLRCSPRSGDLSVYWYQQSLDQGLQFLIQYYNGEERAKGNILERFSAQQFPDLHSELNLSSLELGDSALYFCASSHAAGTRQETQYFGPGTRLLVL.

This clonotype was seen a handful of times. The chain has TRBV5-1 and TRBJ1-6; TRBD1 agrees at 7 bases. Germline V lookup: CDR1 SGHRS, CDR2 YFSETQ. J was trimmed by 7 bases and V by 1 base; bases with no gene match: 5. This CDR3 has 15 amino acids. The CDR3 DNA sequence: TGCGCCAGCAGCTTGTCCCGACAGGGAAATTCACCCCTCCACTTT. Translation gives CASSLSRQGNSPLHF.

Only a few counts were recorded for this clonotype. The gene calls are TRBV12-3 or TRBV12-4 and TRBJ1-3; TRBD1 matches at 9 bases. J was trimmed by 4 bases and V by 5 bases; bases with no gene match: 6. The CDR3 consists of 15 residues. This CDR3 is CASSVLGQGGNTIYF. In DNA, the CDR3 is TGTGCCAGCAGTGTACTGGGACAGGGAGGAAACACCATATATTTT.

This chain joins TRBV5-6 and TRBJ2-1; D not certain. Germline V gene lookup returns CDR1 SGHDT and CDR2 YYEEEE. Trimming stripped 2 bases from V and 15 bases from J, with 18 bases between. The CDR3 runs to 13 residues. This CDR3 reads CASSLTRPGLTFF. CDR3 DNA: TGTGCCAGCAGCTTAACGAGACCGGGCCTAACGTTCTTC.

The rearrangement uses TRBV20-1 and TRBJ2-7, with TRBD1 identical over 7 bases. The V segment lost 3 bases and the J segment 5 bases; nucleotides outside the gene matches: 7. The length of the CDR3 is 13 residues. From germline, CDR1 is DFQATT and CDR2 SNEGSKA (reference sequence). The CDR3 DNA reads as TGCAGTGCTAGTGGAGGAGACAGGGACGAGCAGTACGTC. Amino acid sequence: CSASGGDRDEQYV.

The chain couples TRBV6-5 to TRBJ1-1; D gene ambiguous. V gave up 2 bases and J gave up 0 bases, with 16 bases separating them. This CDR3 comprises 17 residues. The germline gives CDR1 MNHEY, CDR2 SVGAGI. CDR3 DNA sequence: TGTGCCAGCAGTTACCACAGTGATCCGGGAATGAACACTGAAGCTTTCTTT. Amino acid sequence: CASSYHSDPGMNTEAFF.

The rearrangement links TRBV9 to TRBJ2-5; D is unclear. Trimming removed 4 bases from V and 1 base from J, with 11 bases in between. Germline CDR1 reads SGDLS; CDR2 reads YYNGEE. There are 14 residues in the CDR3. The CDR3 loop reads CASSLDNPQETQYF. The CDR3 DNA follows: TGTGCCAGCAGCCTCGACAATCCCCAAGAGACCCAGTACTTC.

This clonotype showed up just a few times. The CDR3: CASSNRVSETQYF. In nucleotides, the CDR3 is TGTGCCAGCTCTAACCGGGTTTCGGAGACCCAGTACTTC. This chain joins TRBV6-2 or TRBV6-3 and TRBJ2-5; D gene uncertain. Germline V lookup: CDR1 MNHEY, CDR2 SVGEGT. V shed 8 bases and J shed 5 bases, with 15 bases lying between them. CDR3 size: 13 residues.

The gene calls are TRBV3-1 and TRBJ2-7; D gene unclear. This CDR3 is 14 amino acids long. With 1 base removed from V and 9 bases from J, the gap between germline ends came to 16 bases. Germline values: CDR1 LGHDT, CDR2 YNNKEL (reference sequence). CDR3 protein: CASSQGTPGRTQYV. CDR3 DNA sequence: TGTGCCAGCAGCCAAGGTACTCCGGGCCGAACGCAGTACGTC.

The chain uses TRBV4-1 and TRBJ1-2; D perhaps matches TRBD1 (5 bases). Germline values: CDR1 MGHRA, CDR2 YSYEKL. CDR3 length: 16 residues. The germline V and J ends were trimmed by 0 bases and 4 bases, with 15 bases remaining between them. The CDR3 region is CASSQEVGTLAYGYTF. The CDR3 region has the DNA TGCGCCAGCAGCCAAGAAGTAGGGACTCTTGCCTATGGCTACACCTTC.

The chain joins TRBV4-1 to TRBJ2-1; 13 bases line up with TRBD2. The CDR3 runs 15 residues. The junction had 6 bases not matched to a gene; V was cut back by 4 bases and J by 9 bases. Germline-derived CDR1 and CDR2 are MGHRA and YSYEKL. The CDR3, as DNA: TGCGCCAGCAGCCTCACTAGCGGGGGGGCCACTGAGCAGTTCTTC. Its protein is CASSLTSGGATEQFF.

This clonotype was seen only a few times. The chain is built from TRBV11-2 and TRBJ2-7; tentative D call: TRBD1 (6 bases). The length of the CDR3 is 13 residues. Germline CDR1 is SGHAT and CDR2 is FQNNGV. Trimming pared 4 bases from V and 5 bases from J, leaving 12 bases between. The CDR3 sequence is CASSSQGHDEQYF. In DNA, the CDR3 is TGTGCCAGCAGCTCACAGGGCCACGACGAGCAGTACTTC. Full variable domain (outside the CDR3, taken from reference TRBV11-2 and TRBJ2-7): EAGVAQSPRYKIIEKRQSVAFWCNPISGHATLYWYQQILGQGPKLLIQFQNNGVVDDSQLPKDRFSAERLKGVDSTLKIQPAKLEDSAVYLCASSSQGHDEQYFGPGTRLTVT.

This clonotype was detected only a few times. This chain joins TRBV6-6 and TRBJ1-2; TRBD1 agrees at 10 bases. This CDR3 comprises 15 residues. The V segment lost 5 bases and the J segment 8 bases; nucleotides outside the gene matches: 11. Germline values: CDR1 MNHNY, CDR2 SVGAGI (reference sequence). CDR3 in amino acids: CASSHQVRDRGGYTF. The DNA of the CDR3 is TGTGCCAGCAGTCATCAGGTCCGGGACAGGGGCGGCTACACCTTC.

This clonotype occurred a few times. The V gene is TRBV4-3, the J gene TRBJ2-1; 8 bases fit TRBD1. The CDR3 has 15 residues. The germline CDR1 and CDR2 sequences are LGHNA and YSLEER. The J segment lost 3 bases and the V segment lost 2 bases, leaving 3 bases of the junction unmatched. CDR3 bases: TGCGCCAGCAGCCAACTTGGACAGGGCTACAATGAGCAGTTCTTC. Translating it yields CASSQLGQGYNEQFF.

This rearrangement joins TRBV7-8 to TRBJ2-3; 8 bases are shared with TRBD2. Trimming removed 1 base from V and 6 bases from J; junction bases left unmatched: 12. CDR1 and CDR2 (germline): SGHVS, FQNEAQ. The CDR3 has 17 residues. CDR3 sequence (DNA): TGTGCCAGCAGCTTAGTGTCGGGAGCGGGGGTTCGGGATACGCAGTATTTT. Amino acids: CASSLVSGAGVRDTQYF. Drawing the rest from reference TRBV7-8 and TRBJ2-3, the complete variable domain is GAGVSQSPRYKVAKRGQDVALRCDPISGHVSLFWYQQALGQGPEFLTYFQNEAQLDKSGLPSDRFFAERPEGSVSTLKIQRTQQEDSAVYLCASSLVSGAGVRDTQYFGPGTRLTVL.

This clonotype showed up just a few times. V gene TRBV7-2 combines with J gene TRBJ1-5; a possible D gene is TRBD1 (5 bases). In germline, CDR1 is SGHTA, CDR2 FQGNSA. Trimming left V 1 base short and J 6 bases short, with 13 bases between. The CDR3 runs to 15 residues. DNA of the CDR3: TGTGCCAGCAGCTTAGGGCAGGGCTGGAGTCAGCCCCAGCATTTT. The encoded protein is CASSLGQGWSQPQHF.

This clonotype was found a few times. The V and J genes are TRBV3-1 and TRBJ2-5, with a weak D call TRBD2 (5 bases). V lost 7 bases to trimming and J lost 2 bases, with 11 bases between them. CDR3 length equals 13 residues. In germline, CDR1 is LGHDT, CDR2 YNNKEL (reference sequence). CDR3 coding DNA: TGTGCCAGCACCCCGGACTTGCAAGAGACCCAGTACTTC. Translation gives CASTPDLQETQYF.

The rearrangement joins TRBV2 to TRBJ2-6; TRBD2 matches at 7 bases. The V and J ends lost 1 base and 0 bases, in that order; junction bases with no gene match: 6. In germline, CDR1 is SNHLY, CDR2 FYNNEI. The CDR3 spans 18 residues. CDR3 residues: CASSEGQRGRSGANVLTF. The CDR3 coding sequence is TGTGCCAGCAGTGAAGGTCAGCGGGGCCGCTCTGGGGCCAACGTCCTGACTTTC.

This clonotype has just a few counts. The rearrangement uses TRBV4-1 and TRBJ2-1, with 8 bases that match TRBD1. This CDR3 has 15 residues. V shed 1 base and J 6 bases; nucleotides not matched to a gene: 5. The germline CDR1 and CDR2 sequences are MGHRA and YSYEKL. Here the CDR3 reads CASSQGQGFLNEQFF. CDR3 nucleotides: TGCGCCAGCAGCCAAGGACAGGGGTTCCTCAATGAGCAGTTCTTC.

This clonotype was seen a handful of times. The chain couples TRBV6-6 to TRBJ2-3; TRBD2 might be the D (6 bases). The germline V and J ends were trimmed by 8 bases and 12 bases, with 12 bases remaining between them. The CDR3 has 10 residues. Germline-derived CDR1 and CDR2 are MNHNY and SVGAGI (reference sequence). CDR3 sequence (DNA): TGTGCCAGCTCGGGCGGGGAACAGTATTTT. Its protein is CASSGGEQYF.

The chain has TRBV28 and TRBJ1-3, with D unresolved. Germline V gene sequence: CDR1 MDHEN, CDR2 SYDVKM. The CDR3 length is 14 residues. The V end lost 8 bases, the J end lost 0 bases, and 11 bases lay between the germline ends. As DNA, the CDR3 is TGTGCCAGCGCGGGTTTTAGCTCTGGAAACACCATATATTTT. Translation: CASAGFSSGNTIYF.

This clonotype was seen a few times. V is TRBV4-1 and J is TRBJ1-5; TRBD1 is a possible D gene (5 bases). CDR1 and CDR2 from the germline V gene are MGHRA and YSYEKL. Trimming removed 3 bases from V and 4 bases from J, with 13 bases in between. The CDR3 runs 15 residues. In DNA, the CDR3 is TGCGCCAGCAGCCACTATGTCTCAGGGAATCAGCCCCAGCATTTT. Its translation: CASSHYVSGNQPQHF.

The CDR3 DNA follows: TGTGCCAGCAGTTACGCGGCCGGCACAAACATTCAGTACTTC. As protein: CASSYAAGTNIQYF. This rearrangement joins TRBV3-1 to TRBJ2-4, with D unresolved. This CDR3 region has 14 residues. V lost 6 bases, J lost 6 bases, and 15 bases lay in between. Germline CDR1 is LGHDT and CDR2 is YNNKEL (reference sequence).